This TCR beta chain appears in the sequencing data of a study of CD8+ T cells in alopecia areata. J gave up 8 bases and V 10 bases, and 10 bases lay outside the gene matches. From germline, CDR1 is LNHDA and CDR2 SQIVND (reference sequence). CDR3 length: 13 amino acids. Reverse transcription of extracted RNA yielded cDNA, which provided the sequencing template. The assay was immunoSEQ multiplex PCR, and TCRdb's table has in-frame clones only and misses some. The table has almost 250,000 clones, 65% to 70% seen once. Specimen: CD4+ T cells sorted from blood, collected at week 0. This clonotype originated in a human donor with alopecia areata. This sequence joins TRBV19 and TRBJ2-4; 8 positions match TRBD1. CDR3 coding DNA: TGTGCCACCCAGGGGGCCCCCGGGCACATTCAGTACTTC. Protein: CATQGAPGHIQYF.